One T cell receptor (beta chain) is described in this entry. Its antigen is currently unknown. From blood CD8+ and CD4+ T cells, TCR beta sequences were generated. This entry is derived from a study of CD8 T cells in Susac syndrome. This CDR3 is built from 14 residues. Germline CDR1 is SQVTM and CDR2 is ANQGSEA. V lost 4 bases to trimming and J lost 6 bases; unmatched junction nucleotides: 10. Notes on the study in general: Clonal expansion of Susac CD8+ cells peaked in TEMRA cells, and it also peaked in active patients.

It was with random hexamers that about 0.45 to 1 ug RNA was reverse transcribed. TCRdb processed the immunoSEQ multiplex PCR reads anew with MiXCR; each CDR3 protein has one entry. The repertoire holds 95,000 to 150,000 distinct CDR3 sequences, with around 94% as singletons. V and J are TRBV29-1 and TRBJ2-3; 7 nucleotides align to TRBD1. This clonotype originated in a human donor with Susac syndrome. The source material was CD8+ T cells from PBMCs. CDR3 sequence: CSVGIQGLGDTQYF. In DNA form, the CDR3 reads TGCAGCGTTGGGATACAGGGGCTCGGGGATACGCAGTATTTT.